This T cell receptor (beta chain) was sequenced for a study of T cells in Graves' hyperthyroidism and ophthalmopathy. Patients aged 18 to 65 with hyperthyroidism were newly diagnosed, with duration under 2 months. This clonotype was recorded at least ten times. Its specificity is unknown. Broader study findings: The model identified upcoming ophthalmopathy a median approximately 6.5 months ahead of onset.

Germline assignment: CDR1 DFQATT and CDR2 SNEGSKA (reference sequence). Trimming cost V 5 bases and J 8 bases; bases outside gene matches: 12. The CDR3 is made up of 15 amino acids. TCR beta CDR3 regions were amplified from RNA transcripts. When the TCR CDR3 underwent first-round RT-PCR, the HTBI primer set was used. TCRdb analysed the multiplex PCR reads with MiXCR anew, one entry per CDR3 protein. In the table there are hundreds of thousands of distinct CDR3 sequences, roughly 13% of which are singletons. The specimen was blood. This TCR was sampled from a woman aged 18 to 35 with Graves' hyperthyroidism. The chain employs TRBV20-1 and TRBJ2-2; TRBD2 matches 9 bases. In DNA form, the CDR3 reads TGCAGTGCTGCGGGGGGGTCCCTCAATGTAGGGGAGCTGTTTTTT. This codes for CSAAGGSLNVGELFF.